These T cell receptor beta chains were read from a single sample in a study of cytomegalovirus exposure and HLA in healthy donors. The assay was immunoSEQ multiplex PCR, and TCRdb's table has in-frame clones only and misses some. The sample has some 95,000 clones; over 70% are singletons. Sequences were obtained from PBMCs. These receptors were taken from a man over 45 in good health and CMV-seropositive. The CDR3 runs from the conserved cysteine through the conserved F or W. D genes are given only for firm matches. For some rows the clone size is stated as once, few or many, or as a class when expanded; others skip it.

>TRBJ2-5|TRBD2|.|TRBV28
CASSSPGGTGETQYF
TGTGCCAGCAGTTCTCCCGGGGGGACGGGAGAGACCCAGTACTTC
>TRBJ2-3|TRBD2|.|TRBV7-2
CASSQVSGGYTDTQYF
TGTGCCAGCAGCCAAGTTAGCGGGGGGTACACAGATACGCAGTATTTT
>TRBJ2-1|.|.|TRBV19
CASSTADYNEQFF
TGTGCCAGTAGTACAGCGGATTACAATGAGCAGTTCTTC
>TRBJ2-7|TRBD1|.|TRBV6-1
CASSDQFGTGVYEQYF
TGTGCCAGCAGTGATCAGTTTGGGACAGGGGTCTACGAGCAGTACTTC
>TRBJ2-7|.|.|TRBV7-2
CASSLRPGTYEQYF
TGTGCCAGCAGCTTACGGCCAGGAACCTACGAGCAGTACTTC
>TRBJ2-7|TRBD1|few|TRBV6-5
CASSPGQMYEQYF
TGTGCCAGCAGTCCGGGACAGATGTACGAGCAGTACTTC
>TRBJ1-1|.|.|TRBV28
CASSTVLNTEAFF
TGTGCCAGCAGTACAGTTTTGAACACTGAAGCTTTCTTT
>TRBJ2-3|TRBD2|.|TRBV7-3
CASSALAGGTDTQYF
TGTGCCAGCAGCGCACTAGCGGGGGGCACAGATACGCAGTATTTT
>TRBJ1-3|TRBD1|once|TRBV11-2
CASSLQGAPRGNTIYF
TGTGCCAGCAGCTTACAGGGGGCGCCCAGAGGAAACACCATATATTTT
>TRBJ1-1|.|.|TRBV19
CASSSYSRDRNTEAFF
TGTGCCAGTAGTAGTTATTCGCGGGATCGGAACACTGAAGCTTTCTTT
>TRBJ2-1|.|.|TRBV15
CATSRDGGANSYNEQFF
TGTGCCACCAGCAGAGATGGCGGGGCAAACTCCTACAATGAGCAGTTCTTC
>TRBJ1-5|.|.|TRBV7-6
CASSLNVFTAYSNQPQHF
TGTGCCAGCAGCTTAAACGTCTTCACAGCCTATAGCAATCAGCCCCAGCATTTT
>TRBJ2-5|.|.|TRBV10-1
CASSTKKQGFQETQYF
TGCGCCAGCAGTACCAAGAAACAGGGTTTTCAAGAGACCCAGTACTTC
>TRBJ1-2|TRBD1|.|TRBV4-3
CASSQDTRQGAVYGYTF
TGCGCCAGCAGCCAAGATACGAGACAGGGGGCGGTATATGGCTACACCTTC
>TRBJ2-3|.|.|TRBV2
CASSEGTSSTQYF
TGTGCCAGCAGTGAAGGGACTTCCAGTACGCAGTATTTT
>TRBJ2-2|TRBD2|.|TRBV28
CASNGEGTGELFF
TGTGCCAGCAATGGGGAGGGCACCGGGGAGCTGTTTTTT
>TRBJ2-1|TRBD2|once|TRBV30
CAWSRGGGAGEQFF
TGTGCCTGGAGTAGAGGCGGGGGGGCGGGTGAGCAGTTCTTC
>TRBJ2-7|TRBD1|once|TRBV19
CASSIPTGRGNEQYF
TGTGCCAGTAGTATACCCACAGGCAGGGGGAACGAGCAGTACTTC
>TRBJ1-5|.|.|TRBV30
CAWNAGGSNQPQNF
TGTGCCTGGAACGCCGGGGGGAGCAATCAGCCCCAGAATTTT
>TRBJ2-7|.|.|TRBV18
CASSPREDRSSYEQYF
TGTGCCAGCTCACCACGGGAGGACAGGAGCTCCTACGAGCAGTACTTC
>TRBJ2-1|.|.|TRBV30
CAWSPGRGDYNEQFF
TGTGCCTGGAGTCCTGGCAGGGGGGACTACAATGAGCAGTTCTTC
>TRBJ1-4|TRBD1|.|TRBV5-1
CASRGTVSNEKLFF
TGCGCCAGCAGGGGGACAGTTTCTAATGAAAAACTGTTTTTT
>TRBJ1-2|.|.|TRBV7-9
CASSHTTAYGYTF
TGTGCCAGCAGCCACACGACAGCGTATGGCTACACCTTC
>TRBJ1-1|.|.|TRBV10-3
CAIREDRGGVTEAFF
TGTGCCATCAGAGAAGACAGAGGAGGGGTCACTGAAGCTTTCTTT
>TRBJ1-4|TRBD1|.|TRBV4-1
CASSQFPSLQGNEKLFF
TGCGCCAGCAGCCAATTCCCATCGTTACAGGGGAATGAAAAACTGTTTTTT
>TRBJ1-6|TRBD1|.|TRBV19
CASSETGPNSPLHF
TGTGCCAGTAGTGAGACAGGGCCAAATTCACCCCTCCACTTT
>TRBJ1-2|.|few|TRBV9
CASSRSNGGYGYTF
TGTGCCAGCAGCCGCAGTAACGGAGGGTATGGCTACACCTTC
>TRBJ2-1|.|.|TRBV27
CASSLVRGLEQFF
TGTGCCAGCAGTTTAGTAAGAGGGCTTGAGCAGTTCTTC
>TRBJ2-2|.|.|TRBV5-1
CASREGRRNTGELFF
TGCGCCAGCAGGGAGGGTCGACGGAACACCGGGGAGCTGTTTTTT
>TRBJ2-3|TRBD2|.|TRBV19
CASSDTLAGVTYTQYF
TGTGCCAGTAGTGATACACTAGCGGGGGTTACGTATACGCAGTATTTT
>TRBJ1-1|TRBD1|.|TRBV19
CASSRYTGTDEAFF
TGTGCCAGTAGCAGATATACCGGGACAGATGAAGCTTTCTTT
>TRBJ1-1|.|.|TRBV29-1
CSVEGDYTEAFF
TGCAGCGTTGAGGGGGACTACACTGAAGCTTTCTTT
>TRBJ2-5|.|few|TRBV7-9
CASSSQGEQETQYF
TGTGCCAGCAGCTCCCAGGGTGAACAAGAGACCCAGTACTTC
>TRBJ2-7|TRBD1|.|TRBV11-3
CASSPTGTDFYEQYF
TGTGCCAGCAGCCCGACCGGGACAGACTTCTACGAGCAGTACTTC
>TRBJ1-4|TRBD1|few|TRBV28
CASSETGGWGEKLFF
TGTGCCAGCAGTGAGACAGGGGGATGGGGTGAAAAACTGTTTTTT
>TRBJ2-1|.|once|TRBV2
CASSESGLGGFF
TGTGCCAGCAGTGAATCGGGGTTGGGAGGGTTCTTC
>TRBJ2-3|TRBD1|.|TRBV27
CASTRQGTYTDTQYF
TGTGCCAGCACTAGACAGGGGACTTACACAGATACGCAGTATTTT
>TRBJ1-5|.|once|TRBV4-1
CASSHVGGSSNQPQHF
TGCGCCAGCAGCCACGTCGGGGGGTCGAGCAATCAGCCCCAGCATTTT
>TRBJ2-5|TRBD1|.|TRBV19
CASNSLAGGETQYF
TGTGCCAGTAATAGCCTAGCAGGGGGAGAGACCCAGTACTTC
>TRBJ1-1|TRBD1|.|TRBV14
CASSGGGAPTEAFF
TGTGCCAGCAGCGGAGGGGGCGCCCCCACTGAAGCTTTCTTT
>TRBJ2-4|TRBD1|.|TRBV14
CASSQQGQGDIQYF
TGTGCCAGCAGCCAACAGGGACAGGGAGACATTCAGTACTTC
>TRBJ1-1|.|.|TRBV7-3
CASSSGQNPEAFF
TGTGCCAGCAGCTCCGGACAGAACCCTGAAGCTTTCTTT
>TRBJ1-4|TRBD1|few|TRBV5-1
CASSLDRATNEKLFF
TGCGCCAGCAGCTTAGACAGGGCCACTAATGAAAAACTGTTTTTT
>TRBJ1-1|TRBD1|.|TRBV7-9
CASSLEDRVVAFF
TGTGCCAGCAGCTTAGAGGACAGGGTAGTAGCTTTCTTT
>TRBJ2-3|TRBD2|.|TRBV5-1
CASSLDAGGTDTQYF
TGCGCCAGCAGCTTGGACGCGGGGGGGACAGATACGCAGTATTTT
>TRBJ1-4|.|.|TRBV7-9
CASSLGGQINEKLFF
TGTGCCAGCAGCTTAGGAGGACAGATTAATGAAAAACTGTTTTTT
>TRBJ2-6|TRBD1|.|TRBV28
CASRSEQGSGANVLTF
TGTGCCAGCAGAAGCGAACAGGGGTCGGGGGCCAACGTCCTGACTTTC
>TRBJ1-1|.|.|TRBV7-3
CASSLAGFTEAFF
TGTGCCAGCAGCTTAGCGGGGTTCACTGAAGCTTTCTTT
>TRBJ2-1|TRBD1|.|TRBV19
CASSRGQGDEQFF
TGTGCCAGTAGTAGGGGACAGGGGGATGAGCAGTTCTTC
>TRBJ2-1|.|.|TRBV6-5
CASSFAGTPRDRQFF
TGTGCCAGCAGTTTCGCGGGGACTCCCCGGGACCGGCAGTTCTTC